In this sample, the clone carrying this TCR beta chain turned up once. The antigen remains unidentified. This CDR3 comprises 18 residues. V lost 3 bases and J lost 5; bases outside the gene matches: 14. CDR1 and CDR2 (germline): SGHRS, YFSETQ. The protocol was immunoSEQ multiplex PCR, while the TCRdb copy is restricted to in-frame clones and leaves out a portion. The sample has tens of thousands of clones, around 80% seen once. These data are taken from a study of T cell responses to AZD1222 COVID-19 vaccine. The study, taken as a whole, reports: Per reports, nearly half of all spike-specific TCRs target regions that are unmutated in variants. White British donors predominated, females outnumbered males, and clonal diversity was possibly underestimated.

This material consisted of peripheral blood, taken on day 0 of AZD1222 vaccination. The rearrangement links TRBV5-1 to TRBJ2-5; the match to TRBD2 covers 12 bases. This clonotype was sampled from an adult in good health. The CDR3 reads CASSSGGLAGLDGETQYF. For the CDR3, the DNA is TGCGCCAGCAGCTCGGGGGGACTAGCGGGCTTAGACGGGGAGACCCAGTACTTC.